The clone carrying this T cell receptor beta chain was observed many times. The data belong to a study of T cells in Graves' hyperthyroidism and ophthalmopathy. Study at large: Peripheral blood was taken when the disease was first diagnosed, before any treatment began.

The CDR3 contains 12 residues. Looked up from germline, CDR1 is SEHNR and CDR2 is FQNEAQ (reference sequence). V lost 5 bases to trimming and J lost 2 bases, with 7 bases between them. Stable hyperthyroidism: no ophthalmopathy progression over 18 months of follow-up. Each diagnosis was grounded in clinical symptoms, serum thyroxine and TRAb, thyroid ultrasound, and orbital computed tomography. RNA transcripts were the template for amplifying TCR beta CDR3 regions. TCR CDR3 underwent first-round RT-PCR with the HTBI primer set. TCRdb re-derived calls from the multiplex PCR reads in MiXCR, one entry per CDR3 protein. Of about 840,000 distinct CDR3 sequences listed, around 38% are singletons.

The sample taken for sequencing was blood. This clonotype originated in a man between 18 and 35 years old with Graves' hyperthyroidism. This chain links TRBV7-9 with TRBJ2-7; D unresolved. CDR3 sequence (DNA): TGTGCCAGCAGCCCCCCAACCTACGAGCAGTACTTC. Translated: CASSPPTYEQYF. Supplemented by reference TRBV7-9 and TRBJ2-7, the full variable domain reads DTGVSQNPRHKITKRGQNVTFRCDPISEHNRLYWYRQTLGQGPEFLTYFQNEAQLEKSRLLSDRFSAERPKGSFSTLEIQRTEQGDSAMYLCASSPPTYEQYFGPGTRLTVT.